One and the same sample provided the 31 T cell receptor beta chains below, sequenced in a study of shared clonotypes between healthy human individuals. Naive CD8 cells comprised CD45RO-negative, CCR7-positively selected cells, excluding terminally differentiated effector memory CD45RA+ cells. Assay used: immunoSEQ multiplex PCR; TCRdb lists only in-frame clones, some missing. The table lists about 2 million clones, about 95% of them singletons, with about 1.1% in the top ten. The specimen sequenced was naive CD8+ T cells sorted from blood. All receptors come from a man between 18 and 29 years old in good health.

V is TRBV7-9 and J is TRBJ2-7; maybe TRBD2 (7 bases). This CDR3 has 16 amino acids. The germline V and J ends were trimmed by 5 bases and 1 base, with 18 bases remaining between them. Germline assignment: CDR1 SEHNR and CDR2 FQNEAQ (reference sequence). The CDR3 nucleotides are TGTGCCAGCAGCCCAGGGTGGGCGGGGGCGTCCTACGAGCAGTACTTC. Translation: CASSPGWAGASYEQYF.

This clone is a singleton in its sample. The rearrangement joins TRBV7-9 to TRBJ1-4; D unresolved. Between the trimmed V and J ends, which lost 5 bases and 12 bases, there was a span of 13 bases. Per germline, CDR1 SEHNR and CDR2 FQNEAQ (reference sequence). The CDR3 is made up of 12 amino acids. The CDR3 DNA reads TGTGCCAGCAGCCCATGGGGTGGTGAACTGTTTTTT. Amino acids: CASSPWGGELFF.

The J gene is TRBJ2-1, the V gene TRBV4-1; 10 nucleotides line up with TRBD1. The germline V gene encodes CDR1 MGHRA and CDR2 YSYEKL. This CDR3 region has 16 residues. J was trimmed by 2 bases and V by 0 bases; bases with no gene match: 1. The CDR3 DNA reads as TGCGCCAGCAGCCAAGAGGGGACAGGGGCCTACAATGAGCAGTTCTTC. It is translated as CASSQEGTGAYNEQFF.

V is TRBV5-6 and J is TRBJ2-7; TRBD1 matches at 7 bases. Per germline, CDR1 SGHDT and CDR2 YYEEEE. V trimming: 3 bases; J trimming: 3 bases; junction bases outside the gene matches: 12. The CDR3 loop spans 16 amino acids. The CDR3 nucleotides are TGTGCCAGCAGCTGGGGCCAGGGACAGAACCTCTACGAGCAGTACTTC. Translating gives CASSWGQGQNLYEQYF.

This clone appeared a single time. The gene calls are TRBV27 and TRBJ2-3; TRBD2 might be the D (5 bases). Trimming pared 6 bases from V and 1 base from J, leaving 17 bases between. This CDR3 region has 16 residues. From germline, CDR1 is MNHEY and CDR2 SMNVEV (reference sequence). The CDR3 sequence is CASSPAAGDCTDTQYF. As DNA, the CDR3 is TGTGCCAGCAGCCCCGCTGCGGGTGATTGCACAGATACGCAGTATTTT.

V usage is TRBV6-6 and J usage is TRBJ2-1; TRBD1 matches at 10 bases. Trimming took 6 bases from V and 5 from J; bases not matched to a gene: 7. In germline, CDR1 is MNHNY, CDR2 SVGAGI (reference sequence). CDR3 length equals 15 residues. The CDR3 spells CASRTTGGAHNEQFF. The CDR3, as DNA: TGTGCCAGCAGAACGACAGGGGGCGCGCACAATGAGCAGTTCTTC.

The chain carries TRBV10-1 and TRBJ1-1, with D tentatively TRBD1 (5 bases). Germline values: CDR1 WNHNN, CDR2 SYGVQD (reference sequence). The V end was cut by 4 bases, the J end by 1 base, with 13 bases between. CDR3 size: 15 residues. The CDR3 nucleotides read TGCGCCAGCAGTGCTCCGGGACTAAGGAACACTGAAGCTTTCTTT. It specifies CASSAPGLRNTEAFF.

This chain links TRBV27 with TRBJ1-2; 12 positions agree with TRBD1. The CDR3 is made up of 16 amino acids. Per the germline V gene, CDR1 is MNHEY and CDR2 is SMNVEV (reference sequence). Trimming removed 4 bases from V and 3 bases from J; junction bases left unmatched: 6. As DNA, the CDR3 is TGTGCCAGCAGTTCCACCGGGACAGGGGGCTACTATGGCTACACCTTC. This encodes CASSSTGTGGYYGYTF.

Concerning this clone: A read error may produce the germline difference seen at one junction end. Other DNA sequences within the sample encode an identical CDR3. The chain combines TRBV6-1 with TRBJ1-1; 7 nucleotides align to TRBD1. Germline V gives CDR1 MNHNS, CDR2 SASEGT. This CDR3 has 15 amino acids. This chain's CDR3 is CASSEALDRYTEAFF. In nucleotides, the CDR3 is TGTGCCAGCAGTGAAGCTCTGGACAGGTACACTGAAGCCTTCTTT.

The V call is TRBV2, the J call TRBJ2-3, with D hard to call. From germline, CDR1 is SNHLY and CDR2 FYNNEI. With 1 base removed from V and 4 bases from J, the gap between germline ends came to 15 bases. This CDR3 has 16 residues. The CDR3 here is CASSEGVSRRADTQYF. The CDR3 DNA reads TGTGCCAGCAGTGAAGGAGTGAGCCGACGGGCAGATACGCAGTATTTT.

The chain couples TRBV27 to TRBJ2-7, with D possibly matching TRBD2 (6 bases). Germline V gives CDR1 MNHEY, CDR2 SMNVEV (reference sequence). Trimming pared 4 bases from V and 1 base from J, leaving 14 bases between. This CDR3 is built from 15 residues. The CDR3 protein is CASSYSGLLSYEQYF. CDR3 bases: TGTGCCAGCAGTTACTCGGGACTGCTGTCCTACGAGCAGTACTTC.

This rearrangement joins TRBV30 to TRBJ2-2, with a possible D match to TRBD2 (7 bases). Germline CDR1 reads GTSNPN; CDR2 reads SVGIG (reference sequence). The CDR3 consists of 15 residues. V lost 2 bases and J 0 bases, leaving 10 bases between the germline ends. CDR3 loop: CAWSIGGPNTGELFF. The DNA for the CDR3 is TGTGCCTGGAGTATCGGGGGGCCGAACACCGGGGAGCTGTTTTTT.

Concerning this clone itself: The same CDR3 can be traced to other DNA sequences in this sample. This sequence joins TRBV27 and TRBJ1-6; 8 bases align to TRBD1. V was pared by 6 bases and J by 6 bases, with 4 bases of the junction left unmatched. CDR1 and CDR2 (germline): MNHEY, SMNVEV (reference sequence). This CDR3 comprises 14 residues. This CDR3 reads CASSLDRGNSPLHF. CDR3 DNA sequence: TGTGCCAGCAGCCTCGACAGGGGTAATTCACCCCTCCACTTT.

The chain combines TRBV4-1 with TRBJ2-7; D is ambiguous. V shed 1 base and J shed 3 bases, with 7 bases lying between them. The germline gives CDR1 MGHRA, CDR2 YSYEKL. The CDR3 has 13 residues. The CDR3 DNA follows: TGCGCCAGCAGCCAAGTCGACGGCTACGAGCAGTACTTC. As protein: CASSQVDGYEQYF.

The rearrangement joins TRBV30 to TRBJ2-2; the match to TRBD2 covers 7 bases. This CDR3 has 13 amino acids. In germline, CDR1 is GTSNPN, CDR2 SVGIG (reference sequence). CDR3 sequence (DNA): TGTGGCGGGGGAAGGGATAACACCGGGGAGCTGTTTTTT. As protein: CGGGRDNTGELFF.

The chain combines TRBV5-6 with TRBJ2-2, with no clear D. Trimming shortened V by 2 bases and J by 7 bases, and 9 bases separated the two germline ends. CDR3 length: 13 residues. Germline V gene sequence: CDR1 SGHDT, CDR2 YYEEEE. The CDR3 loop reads CASSLSGSGELFF. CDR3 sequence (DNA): TGTGCCAGCAGCTTATCGGGTAGCGGGGAGCTGTTTTTT.

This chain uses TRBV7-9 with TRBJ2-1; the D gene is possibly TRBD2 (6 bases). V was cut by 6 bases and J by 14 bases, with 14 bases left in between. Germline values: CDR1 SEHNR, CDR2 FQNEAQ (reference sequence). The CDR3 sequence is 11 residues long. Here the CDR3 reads CASRPISGKFF. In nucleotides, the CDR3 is TGTGCCAGCAGGCCTATTAGCGGAAAGTTCTTC. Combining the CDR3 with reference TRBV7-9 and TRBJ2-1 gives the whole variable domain DTGVSQNPRHKITKRGQNVTFRCDPISEHNRLYWYRQTLGQGPEFLTYFQNEAQLEKSRLLSDRFSAERPKGSFSTLEIQRTEQGDSAMYLCASRPISGKFFGPGTRLTVL.

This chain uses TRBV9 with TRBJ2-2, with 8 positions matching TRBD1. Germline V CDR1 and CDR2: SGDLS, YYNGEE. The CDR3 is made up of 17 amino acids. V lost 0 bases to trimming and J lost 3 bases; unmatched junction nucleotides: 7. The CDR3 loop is CASSVESQGAYTGELFF. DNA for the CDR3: TGTGCCAGCAGCGTAGAAAGTCAGGGGGCCTACACCGGGGAGCTGTTTTTT.

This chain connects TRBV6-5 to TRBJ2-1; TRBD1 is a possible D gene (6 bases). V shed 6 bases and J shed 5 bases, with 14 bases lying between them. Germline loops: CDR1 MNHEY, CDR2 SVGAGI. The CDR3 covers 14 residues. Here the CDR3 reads CASSLTSGDNEQFF. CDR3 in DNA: TGTGCCAGCAGCCTAACTTCAGGGGACAATGAGCAGTTCTTC.

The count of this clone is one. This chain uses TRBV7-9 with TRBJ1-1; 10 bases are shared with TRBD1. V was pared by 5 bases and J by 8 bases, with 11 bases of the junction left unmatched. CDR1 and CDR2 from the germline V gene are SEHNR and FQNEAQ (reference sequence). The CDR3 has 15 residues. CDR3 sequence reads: CASSPGQGDYREAFF. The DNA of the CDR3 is TGTGCCAGCAGCCCTGGACAGGGGGACTATAGGGAAGCTTTCTTT.

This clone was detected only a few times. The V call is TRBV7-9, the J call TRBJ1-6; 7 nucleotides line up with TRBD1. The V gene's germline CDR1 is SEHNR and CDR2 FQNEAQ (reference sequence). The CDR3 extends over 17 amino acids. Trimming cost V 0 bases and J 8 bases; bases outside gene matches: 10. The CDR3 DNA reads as TGTGCCAGCAGCTTAGCAGAAGGGGGCTTCGTGGATTCACCCCTCCACTTT. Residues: CASSLAEGGFVDSPLHF.

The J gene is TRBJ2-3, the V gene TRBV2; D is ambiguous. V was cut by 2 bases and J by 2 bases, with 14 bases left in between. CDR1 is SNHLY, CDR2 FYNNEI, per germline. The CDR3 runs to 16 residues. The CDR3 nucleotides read TGTGCCAGCAGTGAATCTCAGACCCGTTACACAGATACGCAGTATTTT. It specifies CASSESQTRYTDTQYF.

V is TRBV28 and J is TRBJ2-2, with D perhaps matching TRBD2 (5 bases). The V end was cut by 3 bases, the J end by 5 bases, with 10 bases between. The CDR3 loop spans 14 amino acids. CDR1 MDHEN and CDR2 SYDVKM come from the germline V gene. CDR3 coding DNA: TGTGCCAGCAGTTTCGGGGAGAGGACCGGGGAGCTGTTTTTT. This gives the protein CASSFGERTGELFF.

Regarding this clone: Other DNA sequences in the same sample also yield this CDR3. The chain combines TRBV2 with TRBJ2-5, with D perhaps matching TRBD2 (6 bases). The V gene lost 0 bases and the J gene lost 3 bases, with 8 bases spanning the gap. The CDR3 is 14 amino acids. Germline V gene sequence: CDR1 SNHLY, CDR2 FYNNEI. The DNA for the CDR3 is TGTGCCAGCAGTGAAGCTTCGGGGGAAGAGACCCAGTACTTC. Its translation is CASSEASGEETQYF.

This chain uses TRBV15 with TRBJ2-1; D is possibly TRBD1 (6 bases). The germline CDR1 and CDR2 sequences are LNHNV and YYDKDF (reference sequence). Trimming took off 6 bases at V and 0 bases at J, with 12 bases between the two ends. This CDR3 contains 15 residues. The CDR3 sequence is CATSDRGNSYNEQFF. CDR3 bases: TGTGCCACCAGTGATAGGGGGAACTCCTACAATGAGCAGTTCTTC.

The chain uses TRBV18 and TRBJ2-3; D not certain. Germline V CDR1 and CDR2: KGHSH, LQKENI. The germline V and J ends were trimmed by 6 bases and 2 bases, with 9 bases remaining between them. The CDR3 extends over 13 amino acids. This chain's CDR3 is CASSETITDTQYF. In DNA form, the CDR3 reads TGTGCCAGCTCCGAGACCATCACAGATACGCAGTATTTT.

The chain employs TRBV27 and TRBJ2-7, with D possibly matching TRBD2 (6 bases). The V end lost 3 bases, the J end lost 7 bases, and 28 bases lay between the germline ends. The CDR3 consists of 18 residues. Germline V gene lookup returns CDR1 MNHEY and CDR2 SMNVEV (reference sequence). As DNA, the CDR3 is TGTGCCAGCAGTTTTTTAGGGCAGGGCGTGGCGGGGCTTCGGGAGCAGTACTTC. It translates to CASSFLGQGVAGLREQYF.

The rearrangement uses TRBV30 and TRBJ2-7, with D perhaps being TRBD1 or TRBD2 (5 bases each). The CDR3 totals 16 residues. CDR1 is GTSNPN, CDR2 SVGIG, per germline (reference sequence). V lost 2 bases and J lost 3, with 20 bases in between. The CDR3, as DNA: TGTGCCTGGAGTACTGGCCTTAAAGAGGGGCTCTACGAGCAGTACTTC. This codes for CAWSTGLKEGLYEQYF.

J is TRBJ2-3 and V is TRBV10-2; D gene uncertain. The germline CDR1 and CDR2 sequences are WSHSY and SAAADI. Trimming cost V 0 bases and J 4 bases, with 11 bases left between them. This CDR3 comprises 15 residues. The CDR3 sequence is CASSESEFGSDTQYF. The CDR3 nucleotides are TGCGCCAGCAGTGAGTCGGAATTTGGGTCAGATACGCAGTATTTT.

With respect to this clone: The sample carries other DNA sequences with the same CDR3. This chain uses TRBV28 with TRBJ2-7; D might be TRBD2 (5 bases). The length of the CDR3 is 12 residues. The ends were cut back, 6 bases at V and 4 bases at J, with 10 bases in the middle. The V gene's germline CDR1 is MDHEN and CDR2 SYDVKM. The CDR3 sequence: CASSLGAYEQYF. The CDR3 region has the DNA TGTGCCAGCAGCCTGGGAGCATACGAGCAGTACTTC.

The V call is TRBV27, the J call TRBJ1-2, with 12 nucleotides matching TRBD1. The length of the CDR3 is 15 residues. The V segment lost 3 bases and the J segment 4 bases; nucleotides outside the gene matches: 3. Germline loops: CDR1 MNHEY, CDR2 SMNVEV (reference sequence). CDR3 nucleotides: TGTGCCAGCAGTTTGGGGACAGGGGGCACCTATGGCTACACCTTC. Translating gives CASSLGTGGTYGYTF.